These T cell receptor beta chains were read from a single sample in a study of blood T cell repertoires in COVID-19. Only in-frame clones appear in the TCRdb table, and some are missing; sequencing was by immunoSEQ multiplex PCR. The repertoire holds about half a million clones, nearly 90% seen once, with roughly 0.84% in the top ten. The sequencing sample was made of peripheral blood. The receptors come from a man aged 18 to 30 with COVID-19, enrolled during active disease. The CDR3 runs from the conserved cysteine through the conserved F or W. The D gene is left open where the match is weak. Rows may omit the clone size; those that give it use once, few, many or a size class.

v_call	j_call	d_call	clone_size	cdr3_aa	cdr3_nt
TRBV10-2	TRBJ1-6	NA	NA	CASNTGPNSPLHF	TGCGCCAGCAATACAGGGCCAAATTCACCCCTCCACTTT
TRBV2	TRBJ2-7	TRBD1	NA	CASRGDRPSYEQYF	TGTGCCAGCAGGGGGGACAGGCCCTCCTACGAGCAGTACTTC
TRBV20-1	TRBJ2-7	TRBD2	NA	CSARLAMEQYF	TGCAGTGCGCGACTAGCGATGGAGCAGTACTTC
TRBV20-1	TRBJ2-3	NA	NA	CSVGLTGTQYF	TGCAGTGTAGGTCTAACGGGTACGCAGTATTTT
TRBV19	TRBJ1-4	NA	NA	CASSIAQAGGKANEKLFF	TGTGCCAGTAGTATAGCACAGGCCGGGGGGAAGGCTAATGAAAAACTGTTTTTT
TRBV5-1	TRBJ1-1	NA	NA	CASSKGHSGPMNTEAFF	TGCGCCAGCAGCAAAGGACACTCCGGACCCATGAACACTGAAGCTTTCTTT
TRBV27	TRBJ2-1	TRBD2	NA	CASSLSGSFLAGSYNEQFF	TGTGCCAGCAGTTTATCGGGTTCTTTTCTAGCGGGGTCCTACAATGAGCAGTTCTTC
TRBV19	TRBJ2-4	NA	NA	CASSISSAGTTKNIQYF	TGTGCCAGTAGTATTAGCTCGGCGGGAACCACGAAAAACATTCAGTACTTC
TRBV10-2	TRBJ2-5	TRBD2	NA	CASTPLAGVAETQYF	TGCGCCAGCACCCCACTAGCGGGGGTTGCAGAGACCCAGTACTTC
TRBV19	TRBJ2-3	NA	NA	CASTPQAGYTDTQYF	TGTGCCAGTACCCCCCAGGCGGGGTACACAGATACGCAGTATTTT
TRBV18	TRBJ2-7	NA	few	CASSPEPGYEQYF	TGTGCCAGCTCACCAGAACCGGGCTACGAGCAGTACTTC
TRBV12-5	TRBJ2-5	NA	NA	CASGLSRHTQETQYF	TGTGCTAGTGGTTTGAGCAGGCACACACAAGAGACCCAGTACTTC
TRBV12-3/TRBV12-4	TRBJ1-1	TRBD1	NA	CASSRDRATEAFF	TGTGCCAGCAGTCGTGACAGGGCCACTGAAGCTTTCTTT
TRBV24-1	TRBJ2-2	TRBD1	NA	CATSASDRVVTGELFF	TGTGCCACCAGTGCCTCGGACAGGGTTGTCACCGGGGAGCTGTTTTTT
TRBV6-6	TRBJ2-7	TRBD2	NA	CASSYSTGGAWGEQYF	TGTGCCAGCAGTTACTCGACCGGGGGGGCTTGGGGAGAGCAGTACTTC
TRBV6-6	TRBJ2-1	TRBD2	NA	CATAGSGRVNEQFF	TGTGCCACCGCAGGGAGCGGGAGGGTCAATGAGCAGTTCTTC
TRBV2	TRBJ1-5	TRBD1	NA	CASPCQGGNQPQHF	TGTGCCAGCCCCTGTCAGGGGGGCAATCAGCCCCAGCATTTT
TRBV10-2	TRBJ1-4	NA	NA	CASSEHRGDNEKLFF	TGCGCCAGCAGTGAGCACCGGGGAGATAATGAAAAACTGTTTTTT
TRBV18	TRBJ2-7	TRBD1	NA	CASSPPGQGLYEQYF	TGTGCCAGCTCACCCCCGGGACAGGGTTTATACGAGCAGTACTTC
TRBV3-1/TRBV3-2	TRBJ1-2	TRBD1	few	CASSKTGGGGYTF	TGTGCCAGCAGTAAGACAGGGGGCGGTGGCTACACCTTC
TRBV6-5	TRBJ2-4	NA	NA	CASSPAGKNIQYF	TGTGCCAGCAGCCCGGCGGGGAAAAACATTCAGTACTTC
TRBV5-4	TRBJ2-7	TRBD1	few	CASSLRTGAIDEQYF	TGTGCCAGCAGCTTGCGGACAGGGGCTATCGACGAGCAGTACTTC
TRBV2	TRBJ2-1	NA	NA	CASSLFFEQFF	TGTGCCAGCAGTCTCTTCTTTGAGCAGTTCTTC
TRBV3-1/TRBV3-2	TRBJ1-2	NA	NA	CASSQGGGGPYGYTF	TGTGCCAGCAGCCAAGGTGGGGGCGGGCCCTATGGCTACACCTTC
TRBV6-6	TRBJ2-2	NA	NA	CASSPPRRGAGTGELFF	TGTGCCAGCAGTCCCCCCCGTCGGGGGGCGGGCACCGGGGAGCTGTTTTTT
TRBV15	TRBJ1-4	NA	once	CATSRGVEDRTTNEKLFF	TGTGCCACCAGCAGGGGGGTTGAGGACAGAACAACTAATGAAAAACTGTTTTTT
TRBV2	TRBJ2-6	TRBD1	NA	CASGRDRFPSGANVLTF	TGTGCCAGCGGCAGGGACAGGTTTCCCTCTGGGGCCAACGTCCTGACTTTC
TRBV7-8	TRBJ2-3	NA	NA	CASSFELGTDTQYF	TGTGCCAGCAGCTTTGAGTTGGGCACAGATACGCAGTATTTT
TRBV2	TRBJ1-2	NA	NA	CASSELGEGGYTF	TGTGCCAGCAGTGAGCTCGGGGAGGGGGGCTACACCTTC